In its sample, the clone carrying this T cell receptor (beta chain) was seen a few times. The data were taken from a study of patients and donors after allogeneic stem cell transplantation. TCRdb re-derived calls from the RT-PCR reads in MiXCR, one entry per CDR3 protein. The data contain about 400,000 distinct CDR3 sequences, roughly 17% of them singletons. Germline CDR1 and CDR2: LGHDT and YNNKEL (reference sequence). J gave up 5 bases and V 1 base, and 13 bases lay outside the gene matches. The length of the CDR3 is 17 residues. This chain joins TRBV3-1 and TRBJ2-7; 8 nucleotides match TRBD1. The receptor's source is a human donor who was either an allogeneic HSCT recipient or a stem cell or donor lymphocyte infusion donor (not recorded which). It is not recorded whose cells these are; they may come from a transplant donor. The sequencing sample was made of blood, either unsorted or a sorted T cell fraction (not recorded which). CDR3 in amino acids: CASSQGTGPPLRNEQYF. The CDR3, as DNA: TGTGCCAGCAGCCAAGGGACAGGGCCTCCACTACGGAACGAGCAGTACTTC.